The clone carrying this TCR beta chain has ten or more counts. This entry is derived from a study of T cells in Graves' hyperthyroidism and ophthalmopathy. Trimming removed 2 bases from V and 0 bases from J, with 10 bases in between. The CDR3 spans 15 residues. Germline CDR1 is WSHSY and CDR2 is SAAADI. The CDR3 regions of TCR beta were amplified from RNA transcripts. The primer set for the first-round RT-PCR of the TCR CDR3 was HTBI. TCRdb fed the multiplex PCR reads into MiXCR, producing one record per CDR3 protein. Of hundreds of thousands of distinct CDR3 sequences detected, about 38% appear once; the ten largest clones hold 7.5% to 9.5%.

Sequencing input: blood. This sequence was found in a young man with Graves' hyperthyroidism. This rearrangement joins TRBV10-2 to TRBJ1-1, with a weak D call TRBD1 (5 bases). DNA of the CDR3: TGCGCCAGCAGTGAGGCAGGGATGATGAACACTGAAGCTTTCTTT. Its translation is CASSEAGMMNTEAFF.